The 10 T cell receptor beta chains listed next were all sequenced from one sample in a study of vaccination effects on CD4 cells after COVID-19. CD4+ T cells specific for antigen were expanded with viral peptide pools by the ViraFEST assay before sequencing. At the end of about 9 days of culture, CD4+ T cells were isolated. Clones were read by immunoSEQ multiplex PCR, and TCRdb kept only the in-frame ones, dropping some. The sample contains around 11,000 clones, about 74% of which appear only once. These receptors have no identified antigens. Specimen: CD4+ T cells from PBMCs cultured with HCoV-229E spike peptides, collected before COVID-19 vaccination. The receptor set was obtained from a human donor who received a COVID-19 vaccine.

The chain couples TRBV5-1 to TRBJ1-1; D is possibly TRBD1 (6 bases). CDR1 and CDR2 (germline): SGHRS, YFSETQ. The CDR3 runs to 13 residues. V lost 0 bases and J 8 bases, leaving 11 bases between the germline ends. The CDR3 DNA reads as TGCGCCAGCAGCTTGGGTGTGGGGGGCGAAGCTTTCTTT. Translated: CASSLGVGGEAFF.

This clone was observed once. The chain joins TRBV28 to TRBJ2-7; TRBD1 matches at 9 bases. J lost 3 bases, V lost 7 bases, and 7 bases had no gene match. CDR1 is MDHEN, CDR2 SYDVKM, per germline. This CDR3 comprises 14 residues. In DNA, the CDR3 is TGTGCCAGCACCTCCGGGACAGGGCACTACGAGCAGTACTTC. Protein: CASTSGTGHYEQYF. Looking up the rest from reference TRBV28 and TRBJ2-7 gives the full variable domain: DVKVTQSSRYLVKRTGEKVFLECVQDMDHENMFWYRQDPGLGLRLIYFSYDVKMKEKGDIPEGYSVSREKKERFSLILESASTNQTSMYLCASTSGTGHYEQYFGPGTRLTVT.

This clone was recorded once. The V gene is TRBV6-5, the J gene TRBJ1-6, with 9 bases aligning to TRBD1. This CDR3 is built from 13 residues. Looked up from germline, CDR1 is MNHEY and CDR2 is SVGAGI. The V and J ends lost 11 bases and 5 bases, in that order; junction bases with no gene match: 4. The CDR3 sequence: CALGTGNNSPLHF. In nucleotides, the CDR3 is TGTGCCTTAGGGACAGGGAATAATTCACCCCTCCACTTT.

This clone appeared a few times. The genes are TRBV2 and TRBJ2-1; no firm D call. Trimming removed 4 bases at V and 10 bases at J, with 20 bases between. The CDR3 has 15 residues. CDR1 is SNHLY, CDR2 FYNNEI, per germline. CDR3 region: CASSGPRLGGTEQFF. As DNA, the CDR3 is TGTGCCAGCAGTGGTCCTCGTCTTGGCGGAACGGAGCAGTTCTTC.

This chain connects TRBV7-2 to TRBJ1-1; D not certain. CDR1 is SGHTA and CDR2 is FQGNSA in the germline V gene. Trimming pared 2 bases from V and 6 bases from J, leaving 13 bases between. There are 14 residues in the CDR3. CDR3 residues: CASSLPRPDAEAFF. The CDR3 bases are TGTGCCAGCAGCTTACCCCGACCCGACGCTGAAGCTTTCTTT.

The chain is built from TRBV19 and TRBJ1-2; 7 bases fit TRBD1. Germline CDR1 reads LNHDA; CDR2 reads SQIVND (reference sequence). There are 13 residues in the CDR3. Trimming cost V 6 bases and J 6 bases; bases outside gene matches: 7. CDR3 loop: CASSLQGLNGYTF. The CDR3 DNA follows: TGTGCCAGTAGCCTACAGGGGTTAAATGGCTACACCTTC.

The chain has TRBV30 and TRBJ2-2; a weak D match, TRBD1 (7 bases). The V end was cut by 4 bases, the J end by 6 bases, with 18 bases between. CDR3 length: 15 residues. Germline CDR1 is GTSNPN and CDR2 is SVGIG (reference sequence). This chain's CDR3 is CAWKGWRGRSGELFF. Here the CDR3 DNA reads TGTGCCTGGAAGGGGTGGAGGGGGCGATCCGGGGAGCTGTTTTTT.

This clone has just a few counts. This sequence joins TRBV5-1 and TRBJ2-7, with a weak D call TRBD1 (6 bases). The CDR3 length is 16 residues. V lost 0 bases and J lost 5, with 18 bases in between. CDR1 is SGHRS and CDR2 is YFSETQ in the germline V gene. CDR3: CASSLGSGQRFNEQYF. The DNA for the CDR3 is TGCGCCAGCAGCTTGGGCTCGGGACAAAGGTTCAACGAGCAGTACTTC.

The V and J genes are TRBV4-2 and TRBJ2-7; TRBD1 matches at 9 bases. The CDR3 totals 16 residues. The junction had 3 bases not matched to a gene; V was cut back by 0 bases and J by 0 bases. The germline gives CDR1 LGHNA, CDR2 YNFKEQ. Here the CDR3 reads CASSQDEGQGSYEQYF. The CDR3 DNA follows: TGTGCCAGCAGCCAAGATGAGGGACAGGGCTCCTACGAGCAGTACTTC.

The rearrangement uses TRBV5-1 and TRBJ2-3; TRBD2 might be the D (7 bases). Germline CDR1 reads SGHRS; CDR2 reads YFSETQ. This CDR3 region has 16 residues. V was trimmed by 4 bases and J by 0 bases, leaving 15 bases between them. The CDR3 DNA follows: TGCGCCAGCAGCGCAATCGGGGGGCGTAGCACAGATACGCAGTATTTT. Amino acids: CASSAIGGRSTDTQYF.